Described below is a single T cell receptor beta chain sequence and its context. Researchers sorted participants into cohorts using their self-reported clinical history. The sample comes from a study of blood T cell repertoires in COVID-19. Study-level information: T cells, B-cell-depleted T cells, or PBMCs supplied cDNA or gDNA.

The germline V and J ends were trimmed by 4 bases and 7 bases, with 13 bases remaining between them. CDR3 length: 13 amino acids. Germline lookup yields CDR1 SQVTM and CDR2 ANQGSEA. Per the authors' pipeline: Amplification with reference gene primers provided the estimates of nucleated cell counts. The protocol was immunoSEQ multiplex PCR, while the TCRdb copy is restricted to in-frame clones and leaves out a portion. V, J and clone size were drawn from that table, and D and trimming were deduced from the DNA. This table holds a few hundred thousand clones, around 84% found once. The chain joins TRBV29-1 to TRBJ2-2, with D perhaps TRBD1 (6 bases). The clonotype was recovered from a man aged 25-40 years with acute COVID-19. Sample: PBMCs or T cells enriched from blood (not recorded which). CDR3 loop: CSVGGSRGGELFF. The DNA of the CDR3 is TGCAGCGTTGGGGGGAGCAGGGGCGGGGAGCTGTTTTTT.